The clone carrying this T cell receptor (beta chain) was seen only a few times. Antigen unknown. The data were obtained in a study of spatial heterogeneity in lung cancer. Background on the study: Available follow-up PBMC samples, collected a median of roughly 2 years post-resection, were sequenced. The count of detected beta-chain sequences consistently exceeded that of alpha-chain sequences.

Time point denoted: blood at routine non-recurrence follow-up after resection. Unsorted whole RNA of tumor, nontumor lung or frozen PBMC was sequenced. Each molecule of TCR cDNA was tagged with one unique molecular identifier. TCRdb re-analysed the 5' RACE reads in MiXCR, keeping a single row per CDR3 protein. The table records about 120,000 distinct CDR3 sequences, approximately 12% of them present only once. The study's findings and limits: Relative to follow-up, resection was when ubiquitous expanded tumor TCRs appeared more in blood.

The CDR3 spans 17 residues. V was clipped by 4 bases and J by 4 bases; unmatched bases: 5. Germline V CDR1 and CDR2: MNHNS, SASEGT. This specimen consisted of PBMCs, obtained at follow-up. The chain carries TRBV6-1 and TRBJ2-1; 15 bases match TRBD2. The TCR sequence derives from a male donor with early-stage non-small cell lung cancer. The CDR3 reads CASSARGLAGGYNEQFF. The CDR3, as DNA: TGTGCCAGCAGTGCCCGGGGACTAGCGGGGGGTTACAATGAGCAGTTCTTC.